Below, 7 T cell receptor beta chains from the same sample are listed, as sequenced in a study of neoadjuvant anti-PD-1 for oral cavity cancer. Clones were read by immunoSEQ multiplex PCR, and TCRdb kept only the in-frame ones, dropping some. The sample carries 40,000 to 50,000 clones, around 79% recorded once. Specified time point: after neoadjuvant nivolumab, at surgical resection. Material: PBMCs, obtained after nivolumab (anti-PD-1) treatment. Receptor source: a person aged 40 to 85 with oral cavity squamous cell carcinoma.

The rearrangement uses TRBV27 and TRBJ2-7, with TRBD2 matching over 7 bases. V gave up 6 bases and J gave up 2 bases; unmatched junction bases: 7. This CDR3 has 14 residues. Germline loops: CDR1 MNHEY, CDR2 SMNVEV (reference sequence). This CDR3 is CASRSSGAPYEQYF. In DNA form, the CDR3 reads TGTGCCAGCAGATCCAGCGGGGCCCCCTACGAGCAGTACTTC.

The chain combines TRBV29-1 with TRBJ1-1; 7 bases align to TRBD1. This CDR3 has 13 residues. From germline, CDR1 is SQVTM and CDR2 ANQGSEA. J lost 1 base, V lost 5 bases, and 4 bases had no gene match. DNA of the CDR3: TGCAGCGTTTCAGGGGGGGGGAACACTGAAGCTTTCTTT. It yields the protein CSVSGGGNTEAFF.

This clone is termed medium-sized (0.01 to 0.1%). This rearrangement joins TRBV5-1 to TRBJ2-5; TRBD2 matches at 14 bases. Germline V gene data show CDR1 as SGHRS and CDR2 as YFSETQ. J gave up 2 bases and V 4 bases, and 4 bases lay outside the gene matches. CDR3 size: 16 residues. The DNA of the CDR3 is TGCGCCAGCAGCCCCGGACTAGCGGGGGGTCAAGAGACCCAGTACTTC. This sequence encodes CASSPGLAGGQETQYF.

The rearrangement links TRBV12-5 to TRBJ1-2, with 10 nucleotides matching TRBD1. The CDR3 contains 15 residues. V was clipped by 2 bases and J by 8 bases; unmatched bases: 8. Per the germline V gene, CDR1 is LGHNT and CDR2 is FRNRAP. This CDR3 reads CASGLTTGQGDGYTF. DNA for the CDR3: TGTGCTAGTGGTTTGACAACCGGACAGGGGGACGGCTACACCTTC.

This clone ranks as medium-sized (0.01 to 0.1%). The V and J genes are TRBV10-2 and TRBJ1-2; maybe TRBD1 (5 bases). Trimming removed 5 bases from V and 7 bases from J, with 14 bases in between. This CDR3 is built from 13 residues. CDR1 WSHSY and CDR2 SAAADI come from the germline V gene. The CDR3 here is CASSSGQGLGYTF. The DNA for the CDR3 is TGCGCCAGCAGTTCGGGGCAGGGACTTGGCTACACCTTC.

This clone was recorded a few times. CDR3 bases: TGTGCCATCAGTGGGAACGGACGGACACGTCGCACAGATACGCAGTATTTT. Translation: CAISGNGRTRRTDTQYF. V and J are TRBV10-3 and TRBJ2-3, with a weak D call TRBD1 (5 bases). Trimming took 4 bases from V and 1 from J, leaving 18 bases between them. The germline CDR1 and CDR2 sequences are ENHRY and SYGVKD. The CDR3 has 17 amino acids.

The chain links TRBV7-9 to TRBJ1-2, with unresolved D. This CDR3 contains 14 residues. Looked up from germline, CDR1 is SEHNR and CDR2 is FQNEAQ (reference sequence). The germline V and J ends were trimmed by 5 bases and 0 bases, with 10 bases remaining between them. CDR3 sequence (DNA): TGTGCCAGCAGCACGGGCCGCACTAACTATGGCTACACCTTC. Its protein product is CASSTGRTNYGYTF.